This T cell receptor (beta chain) was retrieved from a study of metastatic and nonmetastatic thyroid tumors (dated by TCRdb to 2018 to 2021). Broadly, across the study: The researchers compared repertoires between peripheral blood samples and tumor or nodule tissue samples from patients with malignant or benign thyroid disease. Broader findings and caveats from the paper: In both blood and tumor samples, TCR beta diversity was reported to be significantly higher in malignant tumors than in benign nodules.

None of the patients had been given any treatment before thyroid surgery. Using T-cell receptor beta sequencing, the researchers looked back retrospectively at clinical samples from patients, gathered between the early 2010s and the late 2010s. Receptors were amplified or captured by PCR. The run used an Illumina HiSeq 4000. The TCR beta-chain CDR3 region of each patient was profiled by high-throughput sequencing. The authors' analysis ran thus. The researchers built a classifier to tell apart papillary thyroid cancer patients with distant metastasis, based on CDR3 differences among clinicopathological groups. The Shannon index was used to assess repertoire diversity, and the Morisita-Horn index was used to assess tumor-blood repertoire similarity. TCRdb ran its own pipeline on the public reads, namely fastp trimming at Q25 and MiXCR clone calling, and kept in-frame beta chains. It is TCRdb's table, rather than the study itself, that gives the V and J calls and clone size. The sample table holds approximately 19,000 clones, of which 20% to 25% were seen once. Of the sample, roughly a tenth is held by the ten largest clones.

Concerning this clone: The specificity of this receptor is unknown. Nothing much larger sits one base from this clone, and base qualities are not available.

As encoded in the germline V gene, CDR1 is LGHNA while CDR2 is YSLEER. Cut back by 0 bases and 3 bases, the V and J ends lie 5 bases apart. The CDR3, from cysteine to phenylalanine, totals 13 residues. Only CDR3 DNA remains: 39 bases, in frame from the first base. The origin of this receptor is a male donor with papillary thyroid cancer or a benign thyroid nodule (not recorded which). Some clones in this sample may be carry-over from other donors' samples. The chain links TRBV4-3 with TRBJ1-2; the D gene identity is not certain. Sample: tumor tissue. The CDR3 amino acid sequence is: CASSQERDYGYTF. The DNA sequence reads TGCGCCAGCAGCCAAGAACGGGACTATGGCTACACCTTC.